The 23 T cell receptor beta chains in this list originate from one sample, sequenced in a study of T cells after posttransplantation cyclophosphamide. Assay used: immunoSEQ multiplex PCR; TCRdb lists only in-frame clones, some missing. The top ten hold roughly 4% of the sample, which has fewer than 8,000 clones, about nine tenths seen once. Sequenced: CD4+ T cells sorted from blood. The receptors were gathered from a woman aged 50 to 65 in good health and a related stem cell transplant donor.

V and J are TRBV11-3 and TRBJ2-2, with TRBD1 matching 8 bases. CDR1 and CDR2 (germline): SGHNT, YENEEA. The CDR3 sequence is 15 residues long. With 3 bases clipped from V and 1 base from J, the junction kept 1 base outside the gene matches. The CDR3 DNA reads TGTGCCAGCAGCTTTGGGACAGGGAACACCGGGGAGCTGTTTTTT. It specifies CASSFGTGNTGELFF.

In nucleotides, the CDR3 is TGCGCCAGCAGTGAGTCGATGGCAGGAGGTAACACTGAAGCTTTCTTT. This gives the protein CASSESMAGGNTEAFF. The gene calls are TRBV10-1 and TRBJ1-1, with unresolved D. The germline gives CDR1 WNHNN, CDR2 SYGVQD (reference sequence). This CDR3 has 16 amino acids. V was clipped by 0 bases and J by 2 bases, with 13 bases between them.

The chain recombines TRBV6-6 with TRBJ2-1; 7 nucleotides line up with TRBD2. The trim removed 6 bases at V and 3 bases at J, leaving 2 bases unmatched. CDR1 and CDR2 from the germline V gene are MNHNY and SVGAGI (reference sequence). This CDR3 region has 13 residues. CDR3 coding DNA: TGTGCCAGCAGAAGGACTAGCTACAATGAGCAGTTCTTC. Its translation is CASRRTSYNEQFF.

This rearrangement joins TRBV11-3 to TRBJ2-2; D is perhaps TRBD2 (6 bases). The germline gives CDR1 SGHNT, CDR2 YENEEA. The CDR3 is 15 residues long. V gave up 5 bases and J gave up 4 bases, with 14 bases separating them. CDR3 loop: CASSRAAGGTGELFF. The DNA of the CDR3 is TGTGCCAGCAGCCGGGCAGCCGGGGGCACCGGGGAGCTGTTTTTT.

The V and J genes are TRBV6-5 and TRBJ2-1, with a possible D match to TRBD2 (5 bases). CDR3 size: 16 residues. V lost 0 bases, J lost 3 bases, and 12 bases lay in between. Germline V gene lookup returns CDR1 MNHEY and CDR2 SVGAGI. CDR3 loop: CASSYSRASNYNEQFF. The DNA for the CDR3 is TGTGCCAGCAGTTACTCGAGGGCCTCGAACTACAATGAGCAGTTCTTC.

In this sample, this clone turned up a few times. The CDR3 protein is CASSQGGTGLAGTDTQYF. As DNA, the CDR3 is TGTGCCAGCAGCCAAGGGGGCACGGGACTAGCGGGCACAGATACGCAGTATTTT. The chain joins TRBV7-9 to TRBJ2-3; 11 positions match TRBD2. Germline V CDR1 and CDR2: SEHNR, FQNEAQ (reference sequence). V lost 5 bases and J lost 1; bases outside the gene matches: 11. This CDR3 has 18 amino acids.

The V gene is TRBV7-2, the J gene TRBJ1-1; D remains unclear. CDR3 size: 13 residues. Trimming stripped 6 bases from V and 3 bases from J, with 11 bases between. Germline loops: CDR1 SGHTA, CDR2 FQGNSA. The CDR3 DNA is TGTGCCAGCAGGCAAGCGGGCCACACTGAAGCTTTCTTT. Amino acids: CASRQAGHTEAFF.

The chain links TRBV6-5 to TRBJ2-7, with D perhaps matching TRBD1 (5 bases). Trimming removed 4 bases at V and 0 bases at J, with 13 bases between. The length of the CDR3 is 15 residues. Germline V gene lookup returns CDR1 MNHEY and CDR2 SVGAGI. The CDR3 spells CASSSRTPYSYEQYF. In nucleotides, the CDR3 is TGTGCCAGCAGTTCCAGGACACCTTACTCCTACGAGCAGTACTTC.

This chain connects TRBV5-1 to TRBJ2-1; 9 nucleotides align to TRBD2. V trimming: 6 bases; J trimming: 12 bases; junction bases outside the gene matches: 16. CDR3 length: 15 residues. Per the germline V gene, CDR1 is SGHRS and CDR2 is YFSETQ. The DNA for the CDR3 is TGCGCCAGCACTCGGGGATCAGCGGGAGGCGAAGGGCAGTTCTTC. It codes for CASTRGSAGGEGQFF.

About this clone: One end of the junction is discordant with germline, which a read error may explain. V is TRBV19 and J is TRBJ2-3; TRBD1 matches at 8 bases. Germline V gene data show CDR1 as LNHDA and CDR2 as SQIVND (reference sequence). The CDR3 has 14 amino acids. CDR3 in amino acids: CASSWDRTGDRQYF. The CDR3 DNA is TGTGCCAGTAGCTGGGACAGGACGGGAGATAGGCAGTATTTT.

The chain recombines TRBV28 with TRBJ1-5; D not certain. The V and J ends lost 5 bases and 12 bases respectively, with 11 bases between them. Germline lookup yields CDR1 MDHEN and CDR2 SYDVKM. The CDR3 has 11 residues. In DNA form, the CDR3 reads TGTGCCAGCAGTACCCCGCAGGTCCAGCATTTT. Translation: CASSTPQVQHF. Supplemented by reference TRBV28 and TRBJ1-5, the full variable domain reads DVKVTQSSRYLVKRTGEKVFLECVQDMDHENMFWYRQDPGLGLRLIYFSYDVKMKEKGDIPEGYSVSREKKERFSLILESASTNQTSMYLCASSTPQVQHFGDGTRLSIL.

V and J are TRBV14 and TRBJ2-7; D might be TRBD1 (5 bases). V lost 1 base and J 0 bases, leaving 22 bases between the germline ends. This CDR3 is built from 19 residues. In germline, CDR1 is SGHDN, CDR2 FVKESK. The CDR3 protein is CASSQVLGPGYQTSYEQYF. The CDR3, as DNA: TGTGCCAGCAGCCAAGTGCTTGGGCCAGGGTACCAAACCTCCTACGAGCAGTACTTC.

The V and J genes are TRBV27 and TRBJ2-7; D gene uncertain. The germline gives CDR1 MNHEY, CDR2 SMNVEV (reference sequence). The CDR3 has 13 amino acids. Trimming took 5 bases from V and 5 from J, leaving 13 bases between them. CDR3 loop: CASSPAWRDEQYF. The CDR3 coding sequence is TGTGCCAGCAGTCCCGCGTGGAGAGACGAGCAGTACTTC.

The chain employs TRBV6-1 and TRBJ2-7, with D possibly matching TRBD2 (5 bases). The V gene's germline CDR1 is MNHNS and CDR2 SASEGT. The CDR3 is 14 amino acids. Between the trimmed V and J ends, which lost 6 bases and 5 bases, there was a span of 17 bases. This CDR3 reads CASSLGLEGDEQYF. The DNA of the CDR3 is TGTGCCAGCAGCTTAGGTCTTGAGGGAGACGAGCAGTACTTC.

The rearrangement joins TRBV6-5 to TRBJ1-1, with D maybe TRBD1 (6 bases). The CDR3 spans 15 residues. Germline values: CDR1 MNHEY, CDR2 SVGAGI. Trimming pared 0 bases from V and 4 bases from J, leaving 12 bases between. CDR3 in DNA: TGTGCCAGCAGTTACTCGATAGGGACACTCACTGAAGCTTTCTTT. This encodes CASSYSIGTLTEAFF.

This clone was seen just once. The chain is built from TRBV7-2 and TRBJ1-5; 7 nucleotides line up with TRBD1. Trimming took 0 bases from V and 3 from J; bases not matched to a gene: 8. CDR3 size: 17 residues. Germline CDR1 is SGHTA and CDR2 is FQGNSA. In DNA, the CDR3 is TGTGCCAGCAGCTTAGCCCCCTGGGACAGCGACAATCAGCCCCAGCATTTT. Amino acids: CASSLAPWDSDNQPQHF.

The chain combines TRBV19 with TRBJ2-2, with 7 bases aligning to TRBD2. The CDR3 totals 16 residues. Germline CDR1 reads LNHDA; CDR2 reads SQIVND (reference sequence). Germline trimming cut 6 bases from V and 7 bases from J; bases unmatched to any gene: 14. The CDR3 DNA sequence: TGTGCCAGTAGGATCCGGTGGGACTATAGGGGCGGGGAGCTGTTTTTT. It codes for CASRIRWDYRGGELFF.

The chain employs TRBV28 and TRBJ2-1; 7 bases are a match to TRBD1. Germline-derived CDR1 and CDR2 are MDHEN and SYDVKM. V lost 5 bases to trimming and J lost 3 bases; unmatched junction nucleotides: 1. There are 13 residues in the CDR3. This chain's CDR3 is CASSPGGYNEQFF. In DNA form, the CDR3 reads TGTGCCAGCAGTCCAGGGGGCTACAATGAGCAGTTCTTC.

The chain couples TRBV4-2 to TRBJ1-1; tentatively, D is TRBD1 (5 bases). Germline V gene data show CDR1 as LGHNA and CDR2 as YNFKEQ. The CDR3 totals 14 residues. The germline V and J ends were trimmed by 5 bases and 4 bases, with 14 bases remaining between them. The CDR3 coding sequence is TGTGCCAGCAGCGCCCACCAAGGGGCCACTGAAGCTTTCTTT. This gives the protein CASSAHQGATEAFF.

The rearrangement uses TRBV7-8 and TRBJ1-2; TRBD1 aligns across 7 bases. V gave up 4 bases and J gave up 7 bases; unmatched junction bases: 12. Looked up from germline, CDR1 is SGHVS and CDR2 is FQNEAQ. The CDR3 has 15 amino acids. The CDR3 DNA reads as TGTGCCAGCAGCTCGGAGCGGACAGGATTAAGTGGCTACACCTTC. It yields the protein CASSSERTGLSGYTF.

This chain connects TRBV18 to TRBJ2-1; 12 positions agree with TRBD2. The trim removed 6 bases at V and 8 bases at J, leaving 8 bases unmatched. CDR3 size: 15 residues. From germline, CDR1 is KGHSH and CDR2 LQKENI. The CDR3 spells CASSLAGGPKYEQFF. For the CDR3, the DNA is TGTGCCAGCTCTCTAGCGGGAGGGCCGAAATATGAGCAGTTCTTC. The whole variable domain, filled in from reference TRBV18 and TRBJ2-1, reads NAGVMQNPRHLVRRRGQEARLRCSPMKGHSHVYWYRQLPEEGLKFMVYLQKENIIDESGMPKERFSAEFPKEGPSILRIQQVVRGDSAAYFCASSLAGGPKYEQFFGPGTRLTVL.

The chain is built from TRBV29-1 and TRBJ2-1; 16 bases map to TRBD2. There are 15 residues in the CDR3. The trim removed 6 bases at V and 13 bases at J, leaving 12 bases unmatched. Per the germline V gene, CDR1 is SQVTM and CDR2 is ANQGSEA. The CDR3: CSVLEMGTSGGAQFF. DNA for the CDR3: TGCAGCGTCCTGGAAATGGGGACTAGCGGGGGGGCCCAGTTCTTC.

The gene calls are TRBV30 and TRBJ2-1, with 7 bases that match TRBD2. V lost 7 bases and J lost 4; bases outside the gene matches: 10. The CDR3 contains 14 residues. The germline gives CDR1 GTSNPN, CDR2 SVGIG (reference sequence). The CDR3 nucleotides are TGTGCCTCCCTCCGCGAGGGAGGGTACAATGAGCAGTTCTTC. Protein sequence: CASLREGGYNEQFF.